This TCR beta chain was identified during a study of blood T cells in healthy people across ages. A sample-barcoded 5' primer and a J-beta primer mix were used in a second PCR of roughly 6 to 11 cycles. Every cDNA molecule carried a tag from a template-switch adaptor bearing 12 random nucleotides. Every sample gave at least 2.5 million paired-end reads containing CDR3. TCRdb recomputed calls from the 5' RACE reads with MiXCR, one row per CDR3 protein. The data hold about 1,600,000 distinct CDR3 sequences, with 42% observed a single time. CDR3 length equals 12 residues. CDR1 and CDR2 from the germline V gene are GTSNPN and SVGIG (reference sequence). Trimming removed 3 bases at V and 8 bases at J, with 13 bases between. Study findings and constraints: Observed TCR beta diversity showed a strong correlation with the percentage of naive T cells as measured by flow cytometry.

On this clonotype: Its matching antigen is unknown.

The rearrangement links TRBV30 to TRBJ1-1, with D possibly TRBD1 on 5 matching bases. The sequence was collected from a woman in her late teens or twenties in good health. Sequencing was performed on blood. The CDR3 sequence is CAWRGGIPEAFF. Written as DNA, the CDR3 is TGTGCCTGGAGGGGGGGGATCCCGGAAGCTTTCTTT.